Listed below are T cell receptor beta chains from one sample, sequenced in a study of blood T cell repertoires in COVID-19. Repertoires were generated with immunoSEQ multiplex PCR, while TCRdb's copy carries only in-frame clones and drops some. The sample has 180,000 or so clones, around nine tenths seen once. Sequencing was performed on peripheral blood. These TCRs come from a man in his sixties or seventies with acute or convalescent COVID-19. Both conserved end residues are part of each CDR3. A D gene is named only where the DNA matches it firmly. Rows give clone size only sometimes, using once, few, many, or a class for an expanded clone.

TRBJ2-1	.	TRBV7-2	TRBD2	CASSLLAGGINEQFF	TGTGCCAGCAGCCTACTAGCGGGGGGTATCAATGAGCAGTTCTTC
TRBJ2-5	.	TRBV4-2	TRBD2	CASSQGTSGTETQYF	TGTGCCAGCAGCCAAGGGACTAGCGGGACAGAGACCCAGTACTTC
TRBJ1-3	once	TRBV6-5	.	CASSYSRVSGNTIYF	TGTGCCAGCAGTTACTCGAGAGTTTCTGGAAACACCATATATTTT
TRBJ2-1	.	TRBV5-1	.	CASSLQDPGITGQFF	TGCGCCAGCAGCTTGCAGGACCCGGGGATTACGGGGCAGTTCTTC
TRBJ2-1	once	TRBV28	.	CASRRSGSSYNEQFF	TGTGCCAGCAGGAGGAGCGGAAGCTCCTACAATGAGCAGTTCTTC
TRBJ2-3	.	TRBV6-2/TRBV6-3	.	CASSRDVGASTDTQYF	TGTGCCAGCAGTCGAGATGTCGGAGCCAGCACAGATACGCAGTATTTT
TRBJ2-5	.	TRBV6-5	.	CASSYRSPQETQYF	TGTGCCAGCAGTTACAGGAGTCCCCAAGAGACCCAGTACTTC
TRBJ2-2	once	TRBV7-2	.	CASSLFRSGELFF	TGTGCCAGCAGCTTATTCAGGTCCGGGGAGCTGTTTTTT
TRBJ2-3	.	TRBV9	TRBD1	CASSGQGAGDTQYF	TGTGCCAGCAGCGGACAGGGGGCAGGAGATACGCAGTATTTT
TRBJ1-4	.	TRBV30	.	CACNPAESNEKLFF	TGTGCCTGTAACCCGGCGGAGTCAAATGAAAAACTGTTTTTT
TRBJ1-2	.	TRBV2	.	CASSDTTAAVTF	TGTGCCAGCAGTGACACAACAGCGGCGGTCACCTTC
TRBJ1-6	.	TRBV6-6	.	CATTRQENSPLHF	TGTGCCACGACGAGACAGGAGAATTCACCCCTCCACTTT
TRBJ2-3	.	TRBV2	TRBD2	CASSPSIGLAGEDTQYF	TGTGCCAGCAGTCCCAGTATTGGACTAGCGGGAGAAGATACGCAGTATTTT
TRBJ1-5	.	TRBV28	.	CASSSPDVRYQPQHF	TGTGCCAGCAGCTCACCCGATGTCAGATATCAGCCCCAGCATTTT
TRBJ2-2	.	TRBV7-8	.	CASSLDGQFAGELFF	TGTGCCAGCAGCTTAGACGGACAATTTGCCGGGGAGCTGTTTTTT
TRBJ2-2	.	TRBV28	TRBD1	CASSLGGQGGELFF	TGTGCCAGCAGTCTAGGAGGACAGGGCGGGGAGCTGTTTTTT
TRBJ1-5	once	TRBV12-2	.	CASRLALQGAYHWEPQHF	TGTGCAAGTCGCTTAGCGCTTCAGGGGGCCTATCACTGGGAGCCCCAGCATTTT
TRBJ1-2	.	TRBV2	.	CASSVTATYGYTF	TGTGCCAGCAGTGTTACAGCTACCTATGGCTACACCTTC
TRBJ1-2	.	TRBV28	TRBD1	CASSFPGGSYGYTF	TGTGCCAGCAGTTTCCCAGGGGGCTCCTATGGCTACACCTTC
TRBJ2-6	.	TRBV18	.	CASSPPGSGANVLTF	TGTGCCAGCTCACCCCCGGGCTCTGGGGCCAACGTCCTGACTTTC
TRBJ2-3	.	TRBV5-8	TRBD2	CASSSGLAGADTQYF	TGTGCCAGCAGCTCCGGACTAGCGGGAGCAGATACGCAGTATTTT
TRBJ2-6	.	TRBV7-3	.	CASSTQTGFGANVLTF	TGTGCCAGCAGCACCCAAACGGGGTTTGGGGCCAACGTCCTGACTTTC
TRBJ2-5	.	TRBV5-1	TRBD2	CASSRGTSGRARGSETQYF	TGCGCCAGCAGCCGGGGGACTAGCGGGAGGGCCAGAGGATCGGAGACCCAGTACTTC
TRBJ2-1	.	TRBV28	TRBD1	CASNVAGGYNEQFF	TGTGCCAGCAACGTGGCAGGGGGCTACAATGAGCAGTTCTTC
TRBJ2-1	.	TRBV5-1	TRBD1	CASSKTGKNEQFF	TGCGCCAGCAGCAAGACAGGGAAGAATGAGCAGTTCTTC
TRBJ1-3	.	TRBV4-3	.	CASSPRGAGASDTIYF	TGCGCCAGCAGCCCTCGTGGGGCGGGGGCCAGTGACACCATATATTTT
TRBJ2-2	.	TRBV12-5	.	CASGWQEAGELFF	TGTGCTAGTGGTTGGCAGGAGGCCGGGGAGCTGTTTTTT
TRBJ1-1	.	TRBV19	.	CASSPDSLAGMTEAFF	TGTGCCAGTAGTCCGGACAGTTTAGCCGGGATGACTGAAGCTTTCTTT
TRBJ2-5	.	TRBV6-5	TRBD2	CASSGLAGGETQYF	TGTGCCAGCAGCGGACTAGCGGGAGGCGAGACCCAGTACTTC
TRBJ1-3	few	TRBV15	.	CATSREPQALSGNTIYF	TGTGCCACCAGCAGGGAACCACAGGCGCTCTCTGGAAACACCATATATTTT
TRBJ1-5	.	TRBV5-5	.	CASSLDSVQPQHF	TGTGCCAGCAGCTTGGACAGTGTTCAGCCCCAGCATTTT
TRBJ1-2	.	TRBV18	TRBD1	CASSPVAGGDGYTF	TGTGCCAGCTCACCCGTCGCAGGGGGCGATGGCTACACCTTC
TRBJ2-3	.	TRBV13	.	CASSLVGGDTQYF	TGTGCCAGCAGCTTAGTGGGCGGGGATACGCAGTATTTT
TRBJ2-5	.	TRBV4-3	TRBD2	CASSQDLVGTSGLETQYF	TGCGCCAGCAGCCAAGATTTAGTCGGGACTAGCGGCTTAGAGACCCAGTACTTC
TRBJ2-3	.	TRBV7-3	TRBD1	CASSTTGQVVTDTQYF	TGTGCCAGCAGCACCACGGGACAGGTGGTCACAGATACGCAGTATTTT
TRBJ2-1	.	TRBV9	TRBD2	CASSVGGLADNEQFF	TGTGCCAGCAGCGTAGGGGGACTAGCGGACAATGAGCAGTTCTTC
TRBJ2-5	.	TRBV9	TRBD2	CASSWGSGSEETQYF	TGTGCCAGCAGCTGGGGGAGCGGGAGTGAAGAGACCCAGTACTTC
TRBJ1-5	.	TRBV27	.	CASSLSPGQSRNQPQHF	TGTGCCAGCAGTTTATCCCCTGGACAGTCTCGCAATCAGCCCCAGCATTTT
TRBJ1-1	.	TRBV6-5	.	CAGEGGGSTEAFF	TGTGCCGGGGAGGGGGGGGGATCCACTGAAGCTTTCTTT
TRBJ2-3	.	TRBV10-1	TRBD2	CASSEDPSGSTDTQYF	TGCGCCAGCAGTGAGGACCCTAGCGGAAGCACAGATACGCAGTATTTT
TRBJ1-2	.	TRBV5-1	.	CASSLGHGYGYTF	TGCGCCAGCAGCTTGGGACACGGATATGGCTACACCTTC
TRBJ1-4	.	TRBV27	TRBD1	CASSRDRGEKLFF	TGTGCCAGTTCCCGGGACAGGGGTGAAAAACTGTTTTTT
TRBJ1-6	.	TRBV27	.	CASSFGVRSSYNSPLHF	TGTGCCAGCAGTTTCGGGGTCAGGAGCTCCTATAATTCACCCCTCCACTTT
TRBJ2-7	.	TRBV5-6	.	CASSYQDFRSYEQYF	TGTGCCAGCAGCTACCAGGATTTTAGGTCCTACGAGCAGTACTTC
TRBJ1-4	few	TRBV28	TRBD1	CASRGNRGYEKLFF	TGTGCCAGCAGAGGGAACAGGGGCTACGAAAAACTGTTTTTT
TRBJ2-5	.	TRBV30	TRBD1	CAWSAWDRHQETQYF	TGTGCCTGGAGTGCCTGGGACAGACACCAAGAGACCCAGTACTTC
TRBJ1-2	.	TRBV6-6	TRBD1	CASSPTGGDGYTF	TGTGCCAGCAGCCCCACAGGGGGCGATGGCTACACCTTC
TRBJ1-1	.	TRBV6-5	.	CASSNSMNTEAFF	TGTGCCAGCAGTAACAGCATGAACACTGAAGCTTTCTTT